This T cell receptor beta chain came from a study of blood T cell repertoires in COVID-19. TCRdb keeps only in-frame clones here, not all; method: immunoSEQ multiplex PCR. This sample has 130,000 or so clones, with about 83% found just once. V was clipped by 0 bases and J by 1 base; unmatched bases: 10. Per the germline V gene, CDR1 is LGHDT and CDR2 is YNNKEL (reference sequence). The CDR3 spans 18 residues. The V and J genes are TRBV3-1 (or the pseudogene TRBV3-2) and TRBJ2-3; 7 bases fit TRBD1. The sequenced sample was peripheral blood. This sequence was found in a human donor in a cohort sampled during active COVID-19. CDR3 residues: CASSQERQGEGGTDTQYF. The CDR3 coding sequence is TGTGCCAGCAGCCAAGAGCGACAGGGAGAGGGGGGCACAGATACGCAGTATTTT.